The 11 T cell receptor beta chains below come from one sample, sequenced in a study of vaccination and CD4 T cells after COVID-19. Cultured CD4+ T cell DNA was sequenced using the Oncomine TCR Beta short-read assay. A single record per CDR3 protein comes from TCRdb applying MiXCR to the PCR reads. This table holds around 8,400 distinct CDR3 sequences, roughly two thirds found once. No antigen is known for these receptors. Treatment indicated: approximately nine-day PBMC culture with coronavirus spike peptide pools or control peptides (ViraFEST assay). Sequenced sample: CD4+ T cells from blood, cultured in vitro. The origin of the receptors is a human donor who had recovered from COVID-19.

Only a few counts were recorded for this clonotype. The rearrangement joins TRBV19 to TRBJ1-1, with D unclear. Germline loops: CDR1 LNHDA, CDR2 SQIVND (reference sequence). Trimming stripped 3 bases from V and 6 bases from J, with 11 bases between. The CDR3 consists of 13 residues. The CDR3 bases are TGTGCCAGTAGTATCGCGTCGGTGGCTGAAGCTTTCTTT. This encodes CASSIASVAEAFF. The full variable domain, with the rest looked up from reference TRBV19 and TRBJ1-1, is DGGITQSPKYLFRKEGQNVTLSCEQNLNHDAMYWYRQDPGQGLRLIYYSQIVNDFQKGDIAEGYSVSREKKESFPLTVTSAQKNPTAFYLCASSIASVAEAFFGQGTRLTVV.

The chain recombines TRBV7-6 with TRBJ2-3; no reliable D call. Germline lookup yields CDR1 SGHVS and CDR2 FNYEAQ. The ends were cut back, 5 bases at V and 3 bases at J, with 9 bases in the middle. This CDR3 region has 13 residues. The CDR3 DNA follows: TGTGCCAGCAGCAGTTTGGGAACAGATACGCAGTATTTT. Its translation is CASSSLGTDTQYF. Full variable domain (remainder filled in from reference TRBV7-6 and TRBJ2-3): GAGVSQSPRYKVTKRGQDVALRCDPISGHVSLYWYRQALGQGPEFLTYFNYEAQQDKSGLPNDRFSAERPEGSISTLTIQRTEQRDSAMYRCASSSLGTDTQYFGPGTRLTVL.

The V gene is TRBV7-3, the J gene TRBJ2-7; TRBD1 matches at 7 bases. The trim removed 1 base at V and 5 bases at J, leaving 5 bases unmatched. Germline V gives CDR1 SGHTA, CDR2 FQGTGA. The CDR3 has 14 amino acids. CDR3 sequence (DNA): TGTGCCAGCAGCTTAAGACAGGGAATGAACGAGCAGTACTTC. Protein sequence: CASSLRQGMNEQYF.

The V and J genes are TRBV6-1 and TRBJ1-3; D possibly corresponds to TRBD1 (5 bases). CDR3 size: 15 residues. The germline gives CDR1 MNHNS, CDR2 SASEGT. V lost 2 bases, J lost 5 bases, and 13 bases lay in between. In nucleotides, the CDR3 is TGTGCCAGCAGTGAACCGGGGGTTCAGAGAAACACCATATATTTT. Translated, it gives CASSEPGVQRNTIYF.

The chain has TRBV6-1 and TRBJ2-4, with 8 bases fitting TRBD2. The V segment lost 2 bases and the J segment 8 bases; nucleotides outside the gene matches: 5. Germline-derived CDR1 and CDR2 are MNHNS and SASEGT. The CDR3 loop spans 14 amino acids. The CDR3 region is CASSEQSGSYIQYF. For the CDR3, the DNA is TGTGCCAGCAGTGAACAAAGCGGGAGCTACATTCAGTACTTC.

This clonotype was observed once. DNA of the CDR3: TGTGCCAGTCCACGTTCCGGGACAGGGGGGTGGGAGACCCAGTACTTC. Translation gives CASPRSGTGGWETQYF. V usage is TRBV2 and J usage is TRBJ2-5, with 11 positions matching TRBD1. This CDR3 has 16 amino acids. V was pared by 9 bases and J by 5 bases, with 14 bases of the junction left unmatched. Germline-derived CDR1 and CDR2 are SNHLY and FYNNEI. Variable domain in full (rest from reference TRBV2 and TRBJ2-5): EPEVTQTPSHQVTQMGQEVILRCVPISNHLYFYWYRQILGQKVEFLVSFYNNEISEKSEIFDDQFSVERPDGSNFTLKIRSTKLEDSAMYFCASPRSGTGGWETQYFGPGTRLLVL.

This rearrangement joins TRBV20-1 to TRBJ1-5, with a possible D match to TRBD1 (6 bases). CDR3 length equals 13 residues. Germline loops: CDR1 DFQATT, CDR2 SNEGSKA (reference sequence). The V and J ends lost 6 bases and 7 bases respectively, with 16 bases between them. CDR3 protein: CSAGGGLGQPQHF. Here the CDR3 DNA reads TGCAGTGCAGGGGGAGGACTTGGACAGCCCCAGCATTTT.

This chain connects TRBV19 to TRBJ1-2; 9 positions match TRBD1. V dropped 5 bases and J dropped 8; count of bases not matched to a gene: 9. Germline loops: CDR1 LNHDA, CDR2 SQIVND (reference sequence). This CDR3 is built from 14 residues. CDR3 nucleotide sequence: TGTGCCAGTAGTCCAGTGGACAGGGGAGGAGGCTACACCTTC. Translation gives CASSPVDRGGGYTF.

The genes are TRBV10-2 and TRBJ1-5, with D perhaps matching TRBD1 (5 bases). CDR3 length equals 14 residues. The V end lost 2 bases, the J end lost 4 bases, and 9 bases lay between the germline ends. Per germline, CDR1 WSHSY and CDR2 SAAADI. CDR3 sequence reads: CASSEAGSNQPQHF. As DNA, the CDR3 is TGCGCCAGCAGTGAGGCAGGGTCGAATCAGCCCCAGCATTTT.

The chain is built from TRBV20-1 and TRBJ1-1, with D tentatively TRBD1 (5 bases). The CDR3 covers 12 residues. V was pared by 6 bases and J by 4 bases, with 12 bases between. Germline values: CDR1 DFQATT, CDR2 SNEGSKA (reference sequence). The CDR3 nucleotides read TGCAGTGCCTCCTCAGGGTCCACTGAAGCTTTCTTT. This sequence encodes CSASSGSTEAFF.

The chain carries TRBV18 and TRBJ2-7; either TRBD1 or TRBD2 may fit D (5 bases each). From germline, CDR1 is KGHSH and CDR2 LQKENI. The V end was cut by 3 bases, the J end by 2 bases, with 11 bases between. This CDR3 region has 14 residues. CDR3 sequence reads: CASSPGTATYEQYF. CDR3 in DNA: TGTGCCAGCTCACCCGGGACCGCCACCTACGAGCAGTACTTC. The full variable domain, its missing parts supplied by reference TRBV18 and TRBJ2-7, is NAGVMQNPRHLVRRRGQEARLRCSPMKGHSHVYWYRQLPEEGLKFMVYLQKENIIDESGMPKERFSAEFPKEGPSILRIQQVVRGDSAAYFCASSPGTATYEQYFGPGTRLTVT.